The rows below give T cell receptor beta chains drawn from one sample of a study of patients and donors after allogeneic stem cell transplantation. TCRdb reprocessed the RT-PCR reads via MiXCR and lists one record per CDR3 protein. The table includes 920,000 or so distinct CDR3 sequences, approximately 18% detected once. Sequenced material: blood, either unsorted or a sorted T cell fraction (not recorded which). The receptors shown here come from a human donor who was either an allogeneic HSCT recipient or a stem cell or donor lymphocyte infusion donor (not recorded which). It is not recorded whose cells these are; they may come from a transplant donor. The CDR3 runs from the conserved cysteine through the conserved F or W. The D gene is left open where the match is weak. The size of a clone is reported for some rows only, either as once, few or many, or as a class for expanded clones.

>TRBV20-1|14|TRBJ2-5|.|.
CSARPGQGGETQYF
TGCAGTGCCCGACCGGGCCAGGGGGGAGAGACCCAGTACTTC
>TRBV4-2|16|TRBJ2-6|.|.
CASSQDITSGANVLTF
TGTGCCAGCAGCCAAGATATCACCTCTGGGGCCAACGTCCTGACTTTC
>TRBV10-3|14|TRBJ2-7|.|TRBD2
CAISEGLAIYEQYF
TGTGCCATCAGTGAGGGACTAGCGATATACGAGCAGTACTTC
>TRBV5-1|16|TRBJ2-1|few|TRBD2
CASGSGAGALGNEQFF
TGCGCCAGCGGGTCTGGGGCGGGAGCGCTTGGCAATGAGCAGTTCTTC
>TRBV5-1|12|TRBJ1-2|.|.
CASRPESYGYTF
TGCGCCAGCAGACCGGAGAGCTATGGCTACACCTTC
>TRBV7-9|16|TRBJ2-1|.|.
CASSLRMRSSYNEQFF
TGTGCCAGCAGCTTACGAATGAGGAGCTCCTACAATGAGCAGTTCTTC
>TRBV5-6|14|TRBJ1-4|few|.
CASSPAQGWEKLFF
TGTGCCAGCAGCCCCGCCCAAGGATGGGAAAAACTGTTTTTT
>TRBV10-3|15|TRBJ2-1|.|.
CAISESQGAYNEQFF
TGTGCCATCAGTGAATCTCAGGGAGCCTACAATGAGCAGTTCTTC
>TRBV18|15|TRBJ2-3|.|.
CASSPNTPGTDTQYF
TGTGCCAGCTCACCTAATACCCCGGGGACAGATACGCAGTATTTT
>TRBV6-5|15|TRBJ2-1|.|.
CASSYSRGTYNEQFF
TGTGCCAGCAGTTACTCGAGGGGGACCTACAATGAGCAGTTCTTC
>TRBV27|14|TRBJ2-7|few|TRBD1
CASSGRDSPYEQYF
TGTGCCAGCAGTGGCCGGGACAGTCCCTACGAGCAGTACTTC
>TRBV6-2/TRBV6-3|20|TRBJ2-3|.|.
CASSPDWDQHFYTSTDTQYF
TGTGCCAGCAGCCCCGATTGGGATCAGCATTTTTATACTAGCACAGATACGCAGTATTTT
>TRBV29-1|15|TRBJ1-5|.|.
CSVAGGRGINQPQHF
TGCAGCGTAGCTGGGGGACGGGGTATTAATCAGCCCCAGCATTTT
>TRBV12-3/TRBV12-4|17|TRBJ2-5|.|TRBD1
CASSFLSGTGIGETQYF
TGTGCCAGCAGTTTTTTATCCGGGACAGGGATTGGAGAGACCCAGTACTTC
>TRBV7-9|13|TRBJ1-4|.|.
CASSDRGSEKLFF
TGTGCCAGCAGCGATCGTGGGAGTGAAAAACTGTTTTTT
>TRBV5-1|16|TRBJ1-6|few|.
CASSLATGNNNSPLHF
TGCGCCAGCAGCTTGGCAACAGGGAACAATAATTCACCCCTCCACTTT
>TRBV9|15|TRBJ2-2|few|.
CASSVAQTNTGELFF
TGTGCCAGCAGCGTAGCCCAAACGAACACCGGGGAGCTGTTTTTT
>TRBV9|15|TRBJ2-1|few|TRBD2
CASSVSRGGANEQFF
TGTGCCAGCAGCGTATCTCGCGGGGGGGCGAATGAGCAGTTCTTC
>TRBV12-3/TRBV12-4|15|TRBJ1-5|few|TRBD1
CASSLATGAYQPQHF
TGTGCCAGCAGTTTAGCTACAGGGGCTTATCAGCCCCAGCATTTT
>TRBV5-1|15|TRBJ1-2|few|.
CASSLTPTDSYGYTF
TGCGCCAGCAGCTTGACCCCGACGGATTCCTATGGCTACACCTTC
>TRBV12-3/TRBV12-4|15|TRBJ2-3|.|.
CASSLKSTWRHTQYF
TGTGCCAGCAGTTTAAAGTCCACGTGGAGGCATACGCAGTATTTT
>TRBV3-1|15|TRBJ2-3|few|TRBD2
CASSSRGGQADTQYF
TGTGCCAGCAGCTCGCGGGGGGGCCAGGCGGATACGCAGTATTTT
>TRBV16|14|TRBJ2-7|few|.
CASSQSVGLDSQYF
TGTGCCAGCAGCCAATCTGTGGGGCTCGATTCGCAGTACTTC
>TRBV6-1|15|TRBJ2-1|many|.
CASSEVGFDFNEQFF
TGTGCCAGCAGTGAAGTGGGATTTGACTTCAATGAGCAGTTCTTC
>TRBV6-5|16|TRBJ2-1|many|TRBD1
CASSYSDRGSYNEQFF
TGTGCCAGCAGTTACTCGGACAGGGGGTCCTACAATGAGCAGTTCTTC
>TRBV7-9|16|TRBJ2-5|.|.
CASSTQGGTVQETQYF
TGTGCCAGCAGCACTCAGGGCGGGACCGTTCAAGAGACCCAGTACTTC
>TRBV20-1|14|TRBJ2-7|few|.
CSARDRLTNGEQYF
TGCAGTGCTAGAGATCGCCTAACTAACGGCGAGCAGTACTTC
>TRBV5-8|14|TRBJ2-5|few|.
CASSLGRRVETQYF
TGTGCCAGCAGCTTGGGTCGGCGGGTAGAGACCCAGTACTTC
>TRBV7-8|15|TRBJ2-5|few|TRBD2
CASSEGRGYQETQYF
TGTGCCAGCAGCGAAGGGCGGGGGTACCAAGAGACCCAGTACTTC
>TRBV24-1|13|TRBJ1-2|few|.
CATSVGGNYGYTF
TGTGCCACCAGTGTTGGAGGGAACTATGGCTACACCTTC
>TRBV2|15|TRBJ1-6|few|.
CASRTTGTDNSPLHF
TGTGCCAGCAGGACAACCGGGACTGATAATTCACCCCTCCACTTT
>TRBV19|14|TRBJ1-5|.|.
CASIRWGSNQPQHF
TGTGCCAGTATTCGGTGGGGAAGCAATCAGCCCCAGCATTTT
>TRBV5-1|15|TRBJ1-1|few|.
CASSFNLGARTEAFF
TGCGCCAGCAGCTTTAACTTAGGGGCAAGGACTGAAGCTTTCTTT
>TRBV12-3/TRBV12-4|12|TRBJ2-7|.|.
CASGDRPADQYF
TGTGCCAGCGGGGATCGTCCCGCCGACCAGTACTTC
>TRBV11-2|15|TRBJ2-5|.|.
CASSLLRSLQETQYF
TGTGCCAGCAGCCTCCTTCGGTCCCTTCAAGAGACCCAGTACTTC
>TRBV25-1|15|TRBJ2-3|.|.
CASSEAAGNTDTQYF
TGTGCCAGCAGTGAGGCGGCGGGCAACACAGATACGCAGTATTTT
>TRBV15|16|TRBJ2-3|.|.
CATSPLVGQGSDTQYF
TGTGCCACCAGCCCGCTCGTCGGGCAGGGGTCAGATACGCAGTATTTT
>TRBV5-1|12|TRBJ1-2|.|.
CASSENTYGYTF
TGCGCCAGCAGCGAAAACACCTATGGCTACACCTTC
>TRBV7-6|14|TRBJ2-1|once|.
CASTRAGVLNEQFF
TGTGCCAGCACCCGAGCGGGTGTGTTGAATGAGCAGTTCTTC
>TRBV7-9|17|TRBJ1-4|few|TRBD1
CASSLGAGGDANEKLFF
TGTGCCAGCAGCTTGGGGGCAGGGGGCGACGCTAATGAAAAACTGTTTTTT
>TRBV20-1|12|TRBJ1-3|.|.
CSGRTNGNTIYF
TGCAGTGGACGGACGAACGGAAACACCATATATTTT
>TRBV6-6|13|TRBJ2-7|.|.
CASSYEFSYEQYF
TGTGCCAGCAGTTACGAATTCTCCTACGAGCAGTACTTC
>TRBV11-1|21|TRBJ2-1|few|TRBD2
CASSLKPGLAGKERAYNEQFF
TGTGCCAGCAGCTTAAAACCGGGACTAGCGGGAAAAGAGAGGGCCTACAATGAGCAGTTCTTC
>TRBV12-3/TRBV12-4|16|TRBJ1-3|few|.
CASRTGVGTGGNTIYF
TGTGCCAGCAGGACGGGGGTGGGTACAGGTGGAAACACCATATATTTT
>TRBV20-1|14|TRBJ1-1|.|.
CSARQGSVNTEAFF
TGCAGTGCTAGGCAGGGGAGTGTGAACACTGAAGCTTTCTTT
>TRBV12-3/TRBV12-4|18|TRBJ1-1|.|.
CASSIQLSGAVRNTEAFF
TGTGCCAGCAGCATTCAACTGTCGGGGGCGGTCCGGAACACTGAAGCTTTCTTT
>TRBV2|16|TRBJ2-2|few|TRBD1
CASSPDRGRDTGELFF
TGTGCCAGCAGCCCAGACAGGGGTAGGGACACCGGGGAGCTGTTTTTT
>TRBV20-1|16|TRBJ2-7|few|.
CSASPAIVRGEYEQYF
TGCAGTGCTAGCCCCGCGATAGTGAGGGGGGAGTACGAGCAGTACTTC
>TRBV20-1|14|TRBJ1-1|few|.
CSAGSSGRNTEAFF
TGCAGTGCTGGCTCTTCGGGGAGAAACACTGAAGCTTTCTTT
>TRBV25-1|13|TRBJ2-7|.|.
CASSEQGTYEQYF
TGTGCCAGCAGTGAACAAGGTACCTACGAGCAGTACTTC
>TRBV6-2/TRBV6-3|17|TRBJ2-1|few|.
CASSYGSRGEAPNEQFF
TGTGCCAGCAGTTACGGCTCCCGGGGCGAGGCCCCCAATGAGCAGTTCTTC
>TRBV20-1|15|TRBJ1-3|few|.
CSARDPGNSGNTIYF
TGCAGTGCTAGAGATCCAGGGAACTCTGGAAACACCATATATTTT
>TRBV5-1|16|TRBJ2-3|.|.
CASSFRPAGSTDTQYF
TGCGCCAGCAGCTTTCGTCCCGCGGGTAGCACAGATACGCAGTATTTT
>TRBV3-1|14|TRBJ2-5|.|.
CASSQDPGTETQYF
TGTGCCAGCAGCCAAGATCCTGGGACGGAGACCCAGTACTTC
>TRBV12-3/TRBV12-4|12|TRBJ1-6|many|.
CASSLSESPLHF
TGTGCCAGCAGTTTAAGTGAATCACCCCTCCACTTT
>TRBV28|16|TRBJ2-2|few|TRBD2
CASSGGLAANTGELFF
TGTGCCAGCAGTGGGGGACTAGCGGCTAACACCGGGGAGCTGTTTTTT